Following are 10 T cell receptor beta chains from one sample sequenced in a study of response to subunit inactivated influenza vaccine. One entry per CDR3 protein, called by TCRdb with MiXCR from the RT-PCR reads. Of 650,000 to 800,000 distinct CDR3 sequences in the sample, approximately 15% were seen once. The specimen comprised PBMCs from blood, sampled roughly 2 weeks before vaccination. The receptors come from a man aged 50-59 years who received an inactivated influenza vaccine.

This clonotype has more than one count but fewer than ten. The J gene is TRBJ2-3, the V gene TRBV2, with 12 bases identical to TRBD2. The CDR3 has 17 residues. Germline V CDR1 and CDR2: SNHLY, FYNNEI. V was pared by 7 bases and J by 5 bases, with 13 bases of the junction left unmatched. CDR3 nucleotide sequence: TGTGCCAGCATTATCGGTCCACTACTAGCGGGGGGAGATACGCAGTATTTT. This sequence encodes CASIIGPLLAGGDTQYF.

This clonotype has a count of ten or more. The CDR3 nucleotides read TGCAGTGCTAGAGATACGGGATCCTACAATGAGCAGTTCTTC. This codes for CSARDTGSYNEQFF. The rearrangement links TRBV20-1 to TRBJ2-1, with a weak D call TRBD2 (5 bases). V was trimmed by 0 bases and J by 1 base, leaving 7 bases between them. This CDR3 comprises 14 residues. Germline V lookup: CDR1 DFQATT, CDR2 SNEGSKA (reference sequence).

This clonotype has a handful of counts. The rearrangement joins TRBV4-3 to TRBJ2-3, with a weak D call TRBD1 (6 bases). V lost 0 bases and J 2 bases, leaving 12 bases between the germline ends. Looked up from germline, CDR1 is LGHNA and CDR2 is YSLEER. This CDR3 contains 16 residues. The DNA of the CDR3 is TGCGCCAGCAGCCAAGATCTTAGGGGGACCACAGATACGCAGTATTTT. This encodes CASSQDLRGTTDTQYF.

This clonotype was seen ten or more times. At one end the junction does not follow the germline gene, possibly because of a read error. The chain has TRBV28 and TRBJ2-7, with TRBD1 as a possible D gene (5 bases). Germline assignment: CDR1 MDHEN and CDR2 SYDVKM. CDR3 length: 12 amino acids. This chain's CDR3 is CASSLIWQGVQF. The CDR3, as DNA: TGTGCCAGCAGTTTAATCTGGCAGGGCGTTCAGTTC.

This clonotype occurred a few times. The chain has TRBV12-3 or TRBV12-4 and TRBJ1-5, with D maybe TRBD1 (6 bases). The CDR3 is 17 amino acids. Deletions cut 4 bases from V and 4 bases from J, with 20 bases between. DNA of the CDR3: TGTGCCAGCAGTTCCCGGGGGCGCATAGTGGTAAATCAGCCCCAGCATTTT. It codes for CASSSRGRIVVNQPQHF.

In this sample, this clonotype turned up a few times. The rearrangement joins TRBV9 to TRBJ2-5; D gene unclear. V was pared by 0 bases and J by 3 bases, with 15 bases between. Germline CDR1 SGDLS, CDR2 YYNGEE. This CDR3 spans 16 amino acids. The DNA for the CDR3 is TGTGCCAGCAGCGTAGGATTTGGGTCGCGTAAAGAGACCCAGTACTTC. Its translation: CASSVGFGSRKETQYF.

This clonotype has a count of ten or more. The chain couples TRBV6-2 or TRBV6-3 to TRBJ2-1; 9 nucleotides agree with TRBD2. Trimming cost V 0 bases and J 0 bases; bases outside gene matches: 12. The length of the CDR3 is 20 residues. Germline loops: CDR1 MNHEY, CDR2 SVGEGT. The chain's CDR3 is CASSYSIKGWREGSYNEQFF. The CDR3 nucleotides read TGTGCCAGCAGTTACTCTATTAAGGGCTGGCGGGAGGGCTCCTACAATGAGCAGTTCTTC.

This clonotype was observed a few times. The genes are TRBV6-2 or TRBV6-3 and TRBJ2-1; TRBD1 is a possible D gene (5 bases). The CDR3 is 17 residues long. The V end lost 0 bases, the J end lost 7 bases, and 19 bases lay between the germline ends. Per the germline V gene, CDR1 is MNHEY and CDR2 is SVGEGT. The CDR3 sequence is CASSYSLFQGSRNEQFF. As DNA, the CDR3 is TGTGCCAGCAGTTACTCGCTCTTCCAGGGTTCGAGGAATGAGCAGTTCTTC.

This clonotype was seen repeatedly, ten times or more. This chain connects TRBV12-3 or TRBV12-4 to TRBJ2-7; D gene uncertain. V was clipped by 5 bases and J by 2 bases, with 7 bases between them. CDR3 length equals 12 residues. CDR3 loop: CASSVTAYEQYF. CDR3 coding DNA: TGTGCCAGCAGTGTTACCGCCTACGAGCAGTACTTC.

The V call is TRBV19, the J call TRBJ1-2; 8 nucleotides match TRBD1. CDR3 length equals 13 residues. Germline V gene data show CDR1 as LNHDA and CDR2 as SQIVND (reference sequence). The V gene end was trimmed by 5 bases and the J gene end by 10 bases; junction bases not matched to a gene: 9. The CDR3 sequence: CASSQRTGWNYTF. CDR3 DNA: TGTGCCAGTAGTCAAAGGACAGGGTGGAACTACACCTTC.